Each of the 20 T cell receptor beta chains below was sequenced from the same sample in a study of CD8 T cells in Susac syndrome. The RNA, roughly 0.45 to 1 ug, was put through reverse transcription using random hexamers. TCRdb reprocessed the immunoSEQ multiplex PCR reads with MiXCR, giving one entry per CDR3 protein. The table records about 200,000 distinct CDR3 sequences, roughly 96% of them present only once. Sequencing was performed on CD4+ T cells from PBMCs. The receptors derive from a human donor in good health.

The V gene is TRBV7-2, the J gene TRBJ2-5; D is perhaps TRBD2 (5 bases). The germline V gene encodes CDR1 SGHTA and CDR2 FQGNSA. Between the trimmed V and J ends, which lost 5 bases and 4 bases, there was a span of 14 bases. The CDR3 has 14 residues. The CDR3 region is CASSGAGVAETQYF. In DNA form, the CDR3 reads TGTGCCAGCAGCGGAGCCGGGGTGGCAGAGACCCAGTACTTC.

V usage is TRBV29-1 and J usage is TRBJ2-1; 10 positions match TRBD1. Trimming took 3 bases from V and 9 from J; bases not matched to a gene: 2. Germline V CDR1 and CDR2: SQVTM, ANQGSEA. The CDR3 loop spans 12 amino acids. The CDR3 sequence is CSVEGQGFEQFF. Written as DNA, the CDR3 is TGCAGCGTTGAGGGACAGGGGTTTGAGCAGTTCTTC.

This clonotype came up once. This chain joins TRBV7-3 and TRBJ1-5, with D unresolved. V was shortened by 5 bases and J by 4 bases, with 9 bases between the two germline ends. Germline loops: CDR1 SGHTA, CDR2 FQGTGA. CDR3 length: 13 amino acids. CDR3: CASSPGHNQPQHF. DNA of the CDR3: TGTGCCAGCAGCCCGGGTCATAATCAGCCCCAGCATTTT.

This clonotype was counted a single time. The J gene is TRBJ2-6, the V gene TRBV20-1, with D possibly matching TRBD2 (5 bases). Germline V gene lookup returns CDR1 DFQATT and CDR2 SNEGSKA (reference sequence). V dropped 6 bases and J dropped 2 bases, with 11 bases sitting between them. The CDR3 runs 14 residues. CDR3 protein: CSAGVGAGANVLTF. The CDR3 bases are TGCAGTGCCGGGGTGGGAGCTGGGGCCAACGTCCTGACTTTC.

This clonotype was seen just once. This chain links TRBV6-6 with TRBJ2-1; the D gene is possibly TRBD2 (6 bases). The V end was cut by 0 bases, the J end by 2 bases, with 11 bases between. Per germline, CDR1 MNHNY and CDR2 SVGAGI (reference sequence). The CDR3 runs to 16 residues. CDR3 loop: CASSYSGGEAYNEQFF. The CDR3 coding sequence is TGTGCCAGCAGTTACTCGGGGGGAGAGGCCTACAATGAGCAGTTCTTC.

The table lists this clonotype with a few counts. The CDR3: CASSLNPGLGKETQYF. The CDR3 coding sequence is TGTGCCAGCAGTTTAAACCCGGGACTAGGCAAAGAGACCCAGTACTTC. The V call is TRBV12-3 or TRBV12-4, the J call TRBJ2-5; 8 bases agree with TRBD2. J was trimmed by 3 bases and V by 2 bases; bases with no gene match: 8. There are 16 residues in the CDR3.

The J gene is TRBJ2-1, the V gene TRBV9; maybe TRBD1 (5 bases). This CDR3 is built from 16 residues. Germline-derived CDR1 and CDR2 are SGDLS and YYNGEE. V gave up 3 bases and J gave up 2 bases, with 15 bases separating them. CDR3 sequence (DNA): TGTGCCAGCAGCGCCCTCAGGGCAAGGCCCTACAATGAGCAGTTCTTC. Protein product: CASSALRARPYNEQFF.

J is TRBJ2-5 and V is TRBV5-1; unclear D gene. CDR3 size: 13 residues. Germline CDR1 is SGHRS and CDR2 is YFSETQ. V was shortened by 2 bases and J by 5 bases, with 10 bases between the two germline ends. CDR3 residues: CASSFERRETQYF. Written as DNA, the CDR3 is TGCGCCAGCAGCTTCGAGCGACGGGAGACCCAGTACTTC.

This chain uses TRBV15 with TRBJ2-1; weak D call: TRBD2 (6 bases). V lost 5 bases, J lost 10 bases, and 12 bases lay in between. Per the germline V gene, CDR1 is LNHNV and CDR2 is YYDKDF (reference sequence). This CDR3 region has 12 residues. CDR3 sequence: CATSGRRLEQFF. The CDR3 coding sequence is TGTGCCACCAGCGGGAGGCGGTTGGAGCAGTTCTTC.

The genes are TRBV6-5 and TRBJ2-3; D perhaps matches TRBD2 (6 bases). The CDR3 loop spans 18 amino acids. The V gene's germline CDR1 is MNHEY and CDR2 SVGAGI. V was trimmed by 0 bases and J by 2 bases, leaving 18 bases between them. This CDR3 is CASSYSGTPGRYTDTQYF. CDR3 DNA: TGTGCCAGCAGTTACTCGGGGACTCCCGGGCGATACACAGATACGCAGTATTTT.

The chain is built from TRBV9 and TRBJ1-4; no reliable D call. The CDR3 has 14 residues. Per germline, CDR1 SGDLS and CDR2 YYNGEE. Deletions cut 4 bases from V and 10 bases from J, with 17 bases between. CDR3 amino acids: CASSPLSRDGKLFF. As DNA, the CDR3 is TGTGCCAGCAGCCCCCTTTCAAGGGATGGAAAACTGTTTTTT.

In DNA form, the CDR3 reads TGTGCCAGCAGCGCAGCAGGGGGTAGGACCCAGTACTTC. Translated: CASSAAGGRTQYF. The rearrangement joins TRBV9 to TRBJ2-5; 7 bases line up with TRBD1. The CDR3 runs 13 residues. The V gene end was trimmed by 3 bases and the J gene end by 7 bases; junction bases not matched to a gene: 6. CDR1 is SGDLS, CDR2 YYNGEE, per germline.

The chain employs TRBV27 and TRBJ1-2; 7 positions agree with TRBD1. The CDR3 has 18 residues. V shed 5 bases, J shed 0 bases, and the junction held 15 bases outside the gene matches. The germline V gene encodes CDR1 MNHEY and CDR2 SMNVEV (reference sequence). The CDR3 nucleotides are TGTGCCAGCAGTCCTGGACCGGGACAGCCCTTGGCTAACTATGGCTACACCTTC. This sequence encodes CASSPGPGQPLANYGYTF.

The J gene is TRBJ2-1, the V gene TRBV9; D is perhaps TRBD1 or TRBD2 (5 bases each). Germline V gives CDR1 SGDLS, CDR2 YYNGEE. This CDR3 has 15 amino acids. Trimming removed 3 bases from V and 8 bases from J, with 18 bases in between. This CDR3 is CASSASGRSLDEQFF. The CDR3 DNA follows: TGTGCCAGCAGCGCCTCAGGGAGATCCCTGGATGAGCAGTTCTTC.

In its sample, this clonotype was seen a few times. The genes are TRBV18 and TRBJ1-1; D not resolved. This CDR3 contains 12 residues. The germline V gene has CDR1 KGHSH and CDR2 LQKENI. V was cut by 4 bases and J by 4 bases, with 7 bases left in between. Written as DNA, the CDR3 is TGTGCCAGCTCACGAGACGGCACTGAAGCTTTCTTT. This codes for CASSRDGTEAFF.

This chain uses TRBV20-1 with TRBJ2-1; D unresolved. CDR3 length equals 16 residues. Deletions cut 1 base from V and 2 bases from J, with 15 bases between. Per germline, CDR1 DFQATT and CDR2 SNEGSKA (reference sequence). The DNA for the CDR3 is TGCAGTGCTAGAGGGCCGCGCGCCATAACCTACAATGAGCAGTTCTTC. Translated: CSARGPRAITYNEQFF.

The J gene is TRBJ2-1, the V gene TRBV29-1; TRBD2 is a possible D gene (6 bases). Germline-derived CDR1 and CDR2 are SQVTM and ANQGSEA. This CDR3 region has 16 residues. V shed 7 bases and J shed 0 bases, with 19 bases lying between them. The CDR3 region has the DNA TGCAGCGCTCCCCCCCCGGGGGTCAGCTCCTACAATGAGCAGTTCTTC. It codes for CSAPPPGVSSYNEQFF.

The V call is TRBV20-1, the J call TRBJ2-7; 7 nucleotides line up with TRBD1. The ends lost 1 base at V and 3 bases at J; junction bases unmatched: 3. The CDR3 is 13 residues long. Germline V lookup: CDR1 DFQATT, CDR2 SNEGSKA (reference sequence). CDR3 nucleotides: TGCAGTGCTAGAGCCGGGGACAGCTACGAGCAGTACGTC. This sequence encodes CSARAGDSYEQYV.

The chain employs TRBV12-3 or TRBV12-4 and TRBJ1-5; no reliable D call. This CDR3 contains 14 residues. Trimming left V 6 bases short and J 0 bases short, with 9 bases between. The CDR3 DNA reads TGTGCCAGCAGGAGAGACATTAGCAATCAGCCCCAGCATTTT. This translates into CASRRDISNQPQHF.

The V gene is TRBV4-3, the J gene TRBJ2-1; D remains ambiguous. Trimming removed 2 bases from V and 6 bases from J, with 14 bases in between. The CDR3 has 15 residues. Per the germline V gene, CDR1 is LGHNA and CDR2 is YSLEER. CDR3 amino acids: CASSQLTPETNEQFF. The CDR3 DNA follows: TGCGCCAGCAGCCAACTGACCCCAGAGACCAATGAGCAGTTCTTC.